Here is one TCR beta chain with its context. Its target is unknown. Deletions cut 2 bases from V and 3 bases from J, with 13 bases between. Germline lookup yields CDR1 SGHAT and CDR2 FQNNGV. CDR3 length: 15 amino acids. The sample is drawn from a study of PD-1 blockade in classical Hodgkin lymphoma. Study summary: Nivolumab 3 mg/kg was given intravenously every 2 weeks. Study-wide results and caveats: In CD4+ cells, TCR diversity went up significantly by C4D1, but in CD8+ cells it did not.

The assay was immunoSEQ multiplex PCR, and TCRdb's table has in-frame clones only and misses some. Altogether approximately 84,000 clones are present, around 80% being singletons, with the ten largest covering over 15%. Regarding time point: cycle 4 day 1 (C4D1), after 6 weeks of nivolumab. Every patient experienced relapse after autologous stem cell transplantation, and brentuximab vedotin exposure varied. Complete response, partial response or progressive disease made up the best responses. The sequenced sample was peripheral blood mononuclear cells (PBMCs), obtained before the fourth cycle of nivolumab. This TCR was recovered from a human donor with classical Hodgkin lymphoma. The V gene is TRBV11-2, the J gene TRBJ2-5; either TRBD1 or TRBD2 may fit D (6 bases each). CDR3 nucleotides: TGTGCCAGCAGCTTAAGGGGGGCTCTGGAAGAGACCCAGTACTTC. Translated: CASSLRGALEETQYF.